This TCR beta chain derives from a study of T cell repertoires in aging, cancer and after chemotherapy. Background on the study: Clear clonal overlap appeared across healthy donor samples taken over several months to years. Roughly 8.8 million TCR reads made up the full dataset.

Multiplex touch-down PCR with TRB-A/B primers amplified rearranged V-D-J TRB sequences. Each CDR3 protein is one row after TCRdb ran MiXCR on the multiplex PCR reads. The sample holds roughly 770 distinct CDR3 sequences; about 24% are singletons and the top ten take less than 45%. To note about this clonotype: What it binds is unknown.

Peripheral blood genomic DNA, not sorted cells or RNA, was the template. Study-wide results and limits: In healthy donors, age-related TCR diversity loss mainly reflected lost richness.

Trimming removed 6 bases from V and 4 bases from J; junction bases left unmatched: 6. CDR3 length: 14 amino acids. CDR1 is DFQATT, CDR2 SNEGSKA, per germline (reference sequence). The receptor was isolated from a human donor in good health. The chain employs TRBV20-1 and TRBJ2-3, with 11 nucleotides matching TRBD1. Material for sequencing was blood. The CDR3 DNA follows: TGCAGTGCCCCGGACAGGGGGCAGTCAGATACGCAGTATTTT. Protein: CSAPDRGQSDTQYF.